This TCR beta chain is drawn from a study of OX40 agonist ivuxolimab in advanced cancers. Study in general: Every 2 weeks, ivuxolimab was infused into the patients intravenously at between 0.01 and 10 mg/kg. Study-level points and caveats: Expanded peripheral T cells had an undetermined antigen specificity. At doses 0.1 to 3.0 mg/kg, CD4+ and CD8+ clones expanded.

Blood sampling took place at baseline, cycle 4 day 1, and cycle 7 day 1. Germline lookup yields CDR1 SGHTA and CDR2 FQGNSA. V gave up 2 bases and J gave up 2 bases, with 9 bases separating them. The CDR3 covers 15 residues. Details on this clone: The antigen remains undetermined.

Some clones are missing from TCRdb's copy, which holds only in-frame ones; the method was immunoSEQ multiplex PCR. Of tens of thousands of clones listed, 75% to 90% were seen once; the top ten hold roughly 0.4%. Sequences were derived from CD4+ or CD8+ T cells sorted from blood, sampled in a trial of the OX40 agonist ivuxolimab. The receptor was isolated from an adult with an advanced solid tumor such as melanoma, head and neck, liver or kidney cancer. This chain links TRBV7-2 with TRBJ1-4, with D hard to call. In DNA form, the CDR3 reads TGTGCCAGCAGCTTATACTCTGTTACTAATGAAAAACTGTTTTTT. It translates to CASSLYSVTNEKLFF.